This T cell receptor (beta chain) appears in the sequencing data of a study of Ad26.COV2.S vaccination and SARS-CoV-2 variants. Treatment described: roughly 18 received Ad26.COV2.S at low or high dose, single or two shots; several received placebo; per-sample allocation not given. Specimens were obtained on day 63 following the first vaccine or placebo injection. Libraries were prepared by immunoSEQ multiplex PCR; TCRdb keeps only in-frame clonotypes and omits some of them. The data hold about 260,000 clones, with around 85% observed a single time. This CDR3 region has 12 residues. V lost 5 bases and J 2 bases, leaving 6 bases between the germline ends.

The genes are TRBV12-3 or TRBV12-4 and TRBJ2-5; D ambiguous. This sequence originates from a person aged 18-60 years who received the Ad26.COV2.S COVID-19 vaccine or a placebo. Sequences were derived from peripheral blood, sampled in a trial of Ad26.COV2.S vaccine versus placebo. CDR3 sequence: CASSPSQETQYF. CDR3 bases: TGTGCCAGCAGTCCTTCACAAGAGACCCAGTACTTC.